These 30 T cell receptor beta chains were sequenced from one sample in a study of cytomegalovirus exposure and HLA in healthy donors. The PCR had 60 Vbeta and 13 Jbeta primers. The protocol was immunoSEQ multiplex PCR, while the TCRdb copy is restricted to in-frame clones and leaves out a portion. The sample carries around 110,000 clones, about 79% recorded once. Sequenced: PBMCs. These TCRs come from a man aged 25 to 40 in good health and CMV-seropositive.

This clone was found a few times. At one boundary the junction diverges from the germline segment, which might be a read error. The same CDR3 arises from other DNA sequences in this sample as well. The CDR3 here is CAWSRRTDTQYF. Here the CDR3 DNA reads TGTGCCTGGAGTAGGCGGACAGACACGCAGTATTTT. This sequence joins TRBV30 and TRBJ2-3; possibly TRBD1 for D (6 bases). The CDR3 spans 12 residues. Germline V gives CDR1 GTSNPN, CDR2 SVGIG (reference sequence).

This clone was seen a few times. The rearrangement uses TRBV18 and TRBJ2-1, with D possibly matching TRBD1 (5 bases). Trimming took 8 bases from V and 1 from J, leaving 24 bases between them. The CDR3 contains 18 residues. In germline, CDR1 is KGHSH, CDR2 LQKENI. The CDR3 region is CASALTRAGARSYNEQFF. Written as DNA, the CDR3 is TGTGCCAGCGCCCTGACCAGGGCAGGAGCGAGGTCCTACAATGAGCAGTTCTTC.

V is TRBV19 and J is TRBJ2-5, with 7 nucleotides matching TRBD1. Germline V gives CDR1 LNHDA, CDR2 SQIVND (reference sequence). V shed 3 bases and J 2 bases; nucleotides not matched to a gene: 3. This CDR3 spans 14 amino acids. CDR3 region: CASSILGQQETQYF. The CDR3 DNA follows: TGTGCCAGTAGTATCCTGGGACAGCAAGAGACCCAGTACTTC.

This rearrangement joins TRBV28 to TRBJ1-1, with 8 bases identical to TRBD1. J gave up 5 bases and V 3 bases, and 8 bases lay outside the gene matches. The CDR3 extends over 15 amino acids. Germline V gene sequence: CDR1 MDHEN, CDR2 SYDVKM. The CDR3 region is CASSFRPGGWTEAFF. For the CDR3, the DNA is TGTGCCAGCAGTTTCCGGCCAGGGGGCTGGACTGAAGCTTTCTTT. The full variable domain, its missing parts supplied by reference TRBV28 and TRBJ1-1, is DVKVTQSSRYLVKRTGEKVFLECVQDMDHENMFWYRQDPGLGLRLIYFSYDVKMKEKGDIPEGYSVSREKKERFSLILESASTNQTSMYLCASSFRPGGWTEAFFGQGTRLTVV.

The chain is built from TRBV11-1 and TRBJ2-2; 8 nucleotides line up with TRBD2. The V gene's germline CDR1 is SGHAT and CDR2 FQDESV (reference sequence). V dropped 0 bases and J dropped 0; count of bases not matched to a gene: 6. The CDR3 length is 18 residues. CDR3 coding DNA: TGTGCCAGCAGCTTAGCCCCTCATAGCGGGGCGAACACCGGGGAGCTGTTTTTT. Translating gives CASSLAPHSGANTGELFF.

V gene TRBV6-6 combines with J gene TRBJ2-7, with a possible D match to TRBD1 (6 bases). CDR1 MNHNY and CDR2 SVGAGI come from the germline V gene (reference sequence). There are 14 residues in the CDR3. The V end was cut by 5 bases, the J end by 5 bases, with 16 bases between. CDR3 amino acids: CASSRPGQSDEQYF. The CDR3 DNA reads TGTGCCAGCAGTCGACCGGGACAAAGCGACGAGCAGTACTTC.

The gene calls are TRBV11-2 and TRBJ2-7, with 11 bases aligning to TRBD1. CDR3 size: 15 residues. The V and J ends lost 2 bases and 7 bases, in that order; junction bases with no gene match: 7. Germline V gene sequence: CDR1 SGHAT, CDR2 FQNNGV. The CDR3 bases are TGTGCCAGCAGCTTATTACTGGGACAGGGGGAGGAGCAGTACTTC. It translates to CASSLLLGQGEEQYF.

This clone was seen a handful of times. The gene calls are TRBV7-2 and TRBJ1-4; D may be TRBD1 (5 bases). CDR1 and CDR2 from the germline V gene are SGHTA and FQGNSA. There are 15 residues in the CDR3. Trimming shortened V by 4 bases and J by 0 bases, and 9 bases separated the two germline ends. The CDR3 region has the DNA TGTGCCAGCAGCTACCGGGGGGCAACTAATGAAAAACTGTTTTTT. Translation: CASSYRGATNEKLFF.

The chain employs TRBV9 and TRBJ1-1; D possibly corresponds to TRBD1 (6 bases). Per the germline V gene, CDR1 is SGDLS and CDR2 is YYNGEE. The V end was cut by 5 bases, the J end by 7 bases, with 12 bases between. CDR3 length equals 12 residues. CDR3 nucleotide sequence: TGTGCCAGCAGTCCCGGGACACTTGAAGCTTTCTTT. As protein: CASSPGTLEAFF.

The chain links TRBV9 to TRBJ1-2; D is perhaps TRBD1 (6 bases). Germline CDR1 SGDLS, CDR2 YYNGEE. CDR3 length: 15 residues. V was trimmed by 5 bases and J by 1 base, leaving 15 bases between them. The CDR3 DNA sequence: TGTGCCAGCAGTGATCCGGGACACCTTAACTATGGCTACACCTTC. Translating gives CASSDPGHLNYGYTF.

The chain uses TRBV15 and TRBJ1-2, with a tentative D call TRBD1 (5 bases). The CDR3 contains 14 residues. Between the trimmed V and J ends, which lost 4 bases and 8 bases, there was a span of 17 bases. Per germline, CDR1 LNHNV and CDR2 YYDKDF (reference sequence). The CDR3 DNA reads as TGTGCCACCAGCACCCGACGGGGGGTAGGGGGCTACACCTTC. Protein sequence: CATSTRRGVGGYTF. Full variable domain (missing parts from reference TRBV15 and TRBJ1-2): DAMVIQNPRYQVTQFGKPVTLSCSQTLNHNVMYWYQQKSSQAPKLLFHYYDKDFNNEADTPDNFQSRRPNTSFCFLDIRSPGLGDTAMYLCATSTRRGVGGYTFGSGTRLTVV.

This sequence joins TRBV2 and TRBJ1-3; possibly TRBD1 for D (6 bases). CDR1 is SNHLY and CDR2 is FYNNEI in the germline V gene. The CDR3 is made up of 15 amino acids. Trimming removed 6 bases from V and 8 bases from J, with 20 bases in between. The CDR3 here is CASSIQGVGADTIYF. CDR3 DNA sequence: TGTGCCAGCAGCATACAGGGAGTAGGTGCGGACACCATATATTTT.

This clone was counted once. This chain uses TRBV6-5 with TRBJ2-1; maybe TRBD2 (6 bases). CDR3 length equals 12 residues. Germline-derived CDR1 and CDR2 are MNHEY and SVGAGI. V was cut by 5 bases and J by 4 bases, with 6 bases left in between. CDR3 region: CASSGGYNEQFF. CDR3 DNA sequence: TGTGCCAGCAGTGGGGGGTACAATGAGCAGTTCTTC.

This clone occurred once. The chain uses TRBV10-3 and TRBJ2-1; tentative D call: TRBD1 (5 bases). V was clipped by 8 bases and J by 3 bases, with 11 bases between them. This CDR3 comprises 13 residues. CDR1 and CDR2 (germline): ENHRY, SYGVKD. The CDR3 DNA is TGTGCCATCGGCTCGGACAACTACAATGAGCAGTTCTTC. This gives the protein CAIGSDNYNEQFF.

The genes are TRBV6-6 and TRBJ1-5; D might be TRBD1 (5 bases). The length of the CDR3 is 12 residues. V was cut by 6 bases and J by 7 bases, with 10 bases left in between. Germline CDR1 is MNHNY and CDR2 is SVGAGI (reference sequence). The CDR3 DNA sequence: TGTGCCAGCAGGCCCGACAGCCAGCCCCAGCATTTT. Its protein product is CASRPDSQPQHF.

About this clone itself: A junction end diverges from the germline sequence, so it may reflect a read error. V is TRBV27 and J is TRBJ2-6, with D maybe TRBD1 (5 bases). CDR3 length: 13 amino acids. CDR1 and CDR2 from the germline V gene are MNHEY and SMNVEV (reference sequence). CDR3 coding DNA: TGTGCCAGCAGTTTTGTAGGGGCCAACGGCCTGACTTTC. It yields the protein CASSFVGANGLTF.

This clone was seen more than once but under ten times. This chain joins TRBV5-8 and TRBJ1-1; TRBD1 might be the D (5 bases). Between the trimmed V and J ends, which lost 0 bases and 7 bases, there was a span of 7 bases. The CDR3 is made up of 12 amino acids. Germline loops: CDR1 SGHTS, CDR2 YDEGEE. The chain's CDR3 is CASSLVGGEAFF. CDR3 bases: TGTGCCAGCAGCTTGGTCGGGGGTGAAGCTTTCTTT.

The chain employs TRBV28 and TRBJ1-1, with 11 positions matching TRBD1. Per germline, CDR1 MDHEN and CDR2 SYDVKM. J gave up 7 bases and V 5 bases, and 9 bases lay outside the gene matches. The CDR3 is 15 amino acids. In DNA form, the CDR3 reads TGTGCCAGCAGTCTTGGGACAGGGGGTTACGATGAAGCTTTCTTT. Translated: CASSLGTGGYDEAFF.

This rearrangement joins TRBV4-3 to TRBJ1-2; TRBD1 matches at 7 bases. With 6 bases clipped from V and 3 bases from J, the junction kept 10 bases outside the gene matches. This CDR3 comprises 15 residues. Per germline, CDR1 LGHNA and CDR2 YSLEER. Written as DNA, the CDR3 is TGCGCCAGCAGTCGGACAGGAGGGAAGGACTATGGCTACACCTTC. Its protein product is CASSRTGGKDYGYTF.

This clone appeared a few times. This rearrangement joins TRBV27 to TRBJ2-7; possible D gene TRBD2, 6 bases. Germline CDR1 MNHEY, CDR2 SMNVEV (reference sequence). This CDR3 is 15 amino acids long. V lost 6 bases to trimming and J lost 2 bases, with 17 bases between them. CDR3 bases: TGTGCCAGCAGCCCTTGGGACTTTCCTACCTACGAGCAGTACTTC. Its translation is CASSPWDFPTYEQYF.

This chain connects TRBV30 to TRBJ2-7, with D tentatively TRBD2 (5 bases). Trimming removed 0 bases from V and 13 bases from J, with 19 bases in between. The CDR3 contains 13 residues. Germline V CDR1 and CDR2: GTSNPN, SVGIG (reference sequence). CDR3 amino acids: CAWSVAQLRVYYF. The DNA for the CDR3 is TGTGCCTGGAGTGTCGCACAATTGAGGGTGTATTACTTC.

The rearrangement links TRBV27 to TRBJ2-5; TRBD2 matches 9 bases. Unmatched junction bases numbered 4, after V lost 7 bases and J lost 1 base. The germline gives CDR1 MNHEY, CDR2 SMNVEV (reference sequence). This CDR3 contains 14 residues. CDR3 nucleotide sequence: TGTGCCAGCACCCATAGCGGGAGCCAAGAGACCCAGTACTTC. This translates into CASTHSGSQETQYF.

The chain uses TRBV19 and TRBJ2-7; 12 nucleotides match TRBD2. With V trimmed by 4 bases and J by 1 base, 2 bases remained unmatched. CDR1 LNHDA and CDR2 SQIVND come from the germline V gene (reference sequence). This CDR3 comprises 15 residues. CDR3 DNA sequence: TGTGCCAGTAGTACTAGCGGGGGGGCTTCCTACGAGCAGTACTTC. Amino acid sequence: CASSTSGGASYEQYF. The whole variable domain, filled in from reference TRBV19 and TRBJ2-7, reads DGGITQSPKYLFRKEGQNVTLSCEQNLNHDAMYWYRQDPGQGLRLIYYSQIVNDFQKGDIAEGYSVSREKKESFPLTVTSAQKNPTAFYLCASSTSGGASYEQYFGPGTRLTVT.

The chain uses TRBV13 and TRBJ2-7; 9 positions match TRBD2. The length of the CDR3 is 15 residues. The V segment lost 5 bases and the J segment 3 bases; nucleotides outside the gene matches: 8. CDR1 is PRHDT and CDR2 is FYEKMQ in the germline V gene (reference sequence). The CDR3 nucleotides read TGTGCCAGCAGCCCGCGAGGCGGGGGGGACTACGAGCAGTACTTC. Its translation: CASSPRGGGDYEQYF. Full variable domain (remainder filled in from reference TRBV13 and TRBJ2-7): AAGVIQSPRHLIKEKRETATLKCYPIPRHDTVYWYQQGPGQDPQFLISFYEKMQSDKGSIPDRFSAQQFSDYHSELNMSSLELGDSALYFCASSPRGGGDYEQYFGPGTRLTVT.

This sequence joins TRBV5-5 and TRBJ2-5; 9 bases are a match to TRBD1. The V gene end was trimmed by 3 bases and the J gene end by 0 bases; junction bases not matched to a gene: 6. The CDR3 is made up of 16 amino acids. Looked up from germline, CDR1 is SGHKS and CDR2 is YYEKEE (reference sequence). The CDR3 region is CASSSRDRAYQETQYF. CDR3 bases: TGTGCCAGCAGCTCCCGGGACAGGGCGTACCAAGAGACCCAGTACTTC.

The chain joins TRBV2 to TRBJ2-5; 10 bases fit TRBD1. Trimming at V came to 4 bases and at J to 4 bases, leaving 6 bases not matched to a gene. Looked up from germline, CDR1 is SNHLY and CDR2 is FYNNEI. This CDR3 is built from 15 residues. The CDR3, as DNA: TGTGCCAGCAGTGTAGGGGACAGGGGTTCAGAGACCCAGTACTTC. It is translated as CASSVGDRGSETQYF.

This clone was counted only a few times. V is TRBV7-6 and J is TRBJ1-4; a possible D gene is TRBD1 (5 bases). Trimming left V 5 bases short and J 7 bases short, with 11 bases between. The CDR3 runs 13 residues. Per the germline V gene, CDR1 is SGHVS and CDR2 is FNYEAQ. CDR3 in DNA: TGTGCCAGCAGCAGCTGGGGGGGTGAAAAACTGTTTTTT. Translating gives CASSSWGGEKLFF.

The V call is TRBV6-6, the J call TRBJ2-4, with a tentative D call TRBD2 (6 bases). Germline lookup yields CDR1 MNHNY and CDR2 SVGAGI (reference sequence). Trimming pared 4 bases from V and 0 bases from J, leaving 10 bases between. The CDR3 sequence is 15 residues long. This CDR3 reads CASSSSAGAKNIQYF. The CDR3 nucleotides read TGTGCCAGCAGTTCCTCAGCGGGAGCCAAAAACATTCAGTACTTC.

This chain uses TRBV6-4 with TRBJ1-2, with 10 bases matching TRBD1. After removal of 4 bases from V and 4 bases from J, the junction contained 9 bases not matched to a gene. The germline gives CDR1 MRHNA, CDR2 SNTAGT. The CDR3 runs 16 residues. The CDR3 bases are TGTGCCAGCAGTGGGACAACGACAGGGGGCCTCTATGGCTACACCTTC. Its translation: CASSGTTTGGLYGYTF.

CDR3 nucleotides: TGCGCCAGCAGCCATAGGGGTTCCTATGGCTACACCTTC. Translated: CASSHRGSYGYTF. The rearrangement joins TRBV4-3 to TRBJ1-2, with a possible D match to TRBD1 (5 bases). Trimming shortened V by 3 bases and J by 4 bases, and 9 bases separated the two germline ends. From germline, CDR1 is LGHNA and CDR2 YSLEER. There are 13 residues in the CDR3.